The clone carrying this T cell receptor (beta chain) has a handful of counts. Its cognate antigen is unknown. This entry is derived from a study of blood T cells in healthy people across ages. Study-level points and caveats: The percentage of naive T cells correlated strongly with TCR beta diversity.

Then a second PCR, running roughly 7 to 11 cycles, was carried out with a sample-barcoded 5' primer and a J-beta primer mix. TCRdb re-analysed the 5' RACE reads in MiXCR, keeping a single row per CDR3 protein. The table has 1.5 million to 2 million distinct CDR3 sequences, 40% to 55% seen once. Sample: blood. This receptor was taken from a middle-aged woman in good health.

CDR3: CSARGQSSYEQYF. Written as DNA, the CDR3 is TGCAGTGCTAGGGGACAGTCCTCCTACGAGCAGTACTTC. The gene calls are TRBV20-1 and TRBJ2-7; 7 nucleotides agree with TRBD1. Trimming took 3 bases from V and 0 from J; bases not matched to a gene: 2. There are 13 residues in the CDR3. CDR1 is DFQATT, CDR2 SNEGSKA, per germline (reference sequence).